The sequence of this T cell receptor beta chain was determined in a study of human T cells and chemical hapten exposure. This clonotype has just a few counts. The sample's time point: patch test 1, 2 weeks after DPC sensitization. Specified treatment: therapeutic diphenylcyclopropenone sensitization with weekly scalp DPC. This CDR3 has 14 residues. CDR1 and CDR2 from the germline V gene are SGHDT and YYEEEE. V lost 0 bases and J lost 2, with 9 bases in between. TCRdb called the RACE reads again in MiXCR, with one record for every CDR3 protein. The sample has approximately 80,000 distinct CDR3 sequences, around 7% seen once.

This receptor was obtained from a woman younger than 45 with alopecia areata. Some clones in this sample may be carry-over from other donors' samples. The source material was whole blood, sampled in connection with sensitization to the hapten diphenylcyclopropenone (DPC). This chain connects TRBV5-6 to TRBJ2-7; D is possibly TRBD2 (6 bases). The CDR3 DNA is TGTGCCAGCAGCTTGGTCGGGACTGCCTACGAGCAGTACTTC. Translating it yields CASSLVGTAYEQYF. The full variable domain, with the rest looked up from reference TRBV5-6 and TRBJ2-7, is DAGVTQSPTHLIKTRGQQVTLRCSPKSGHDTVSWYQQALGQGPQFIFQYYEEEERQRGNFPDRFSGHQFPNYSSELNVNALLLGDSALYLCASSLVGTAYEQYFGPGTRLTVT.